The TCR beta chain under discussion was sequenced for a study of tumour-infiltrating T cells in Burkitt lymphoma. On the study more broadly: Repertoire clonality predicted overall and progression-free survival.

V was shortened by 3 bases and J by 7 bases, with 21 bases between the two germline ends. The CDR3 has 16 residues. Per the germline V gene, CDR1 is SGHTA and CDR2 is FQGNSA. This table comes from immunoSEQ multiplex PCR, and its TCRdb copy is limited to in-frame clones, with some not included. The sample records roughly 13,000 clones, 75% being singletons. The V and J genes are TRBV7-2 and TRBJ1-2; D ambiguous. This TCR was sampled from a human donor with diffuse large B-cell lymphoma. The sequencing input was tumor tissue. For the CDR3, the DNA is TGTGCCAGCAGCTTGTTCGGCAGCAACCTGCATCCTGGCTACACCTTC. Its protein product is CASSLFGSNLHPGYTF.